The source of this T cell receptor beta chain is a study of control samples from healthy donors and cancer patients. Worth noting for this clone: Other DNA sequences of this sample code for an identical CDR3.

The assay was immunoSEQ multiplex PCR, and TCRdb's table has in-frame clones only and misses some. In the table there are 150,000 to 200,000 clones, 85% to 90% of which are singletons. CDR1 is LGHDT, CDR2 YNNKEL, per germline (reference sequence). J lost 7 bases, V lost 4 bases, and 9 bases had no gene match. The CDR3 is 14 residues long. The sample comprised blood. The sequence was collected from a man aged 30 to 45 in good health. The chain couples TRBV3-1 (or the pseudogene TRBV3-2) to TRBJ1-2; 7 nucleotides line up with TRBD1. The CDR3 loop reads CASSLEGAAGGYTF. CDR3 nucleotide sequence: TGTGCCAGCAGCCTGGAGGGGGCGGCCGGTGGCTACACCTTC.